Listed here are 29 T cell receptor beta chains from one sample, sequenced in a study of blood T cell repertoires in COVID-19. Some clones are missing from TCRdb's copy, which holds only in-frame ones; the method was immunoSEQ multiplex PCR. The sample has 150,000 to 200,000 clones, around 82% seen once; the top ten hold under 6.5%. Sequencing was performed on PBMCs or T cells enriched from blood (not recorded which). These receptors were taken from a woman aged 55-69 years with acute COVID-19.

This clone was seen only once. The chain carries TRBV13 and TRBJ2-1, with TRBD2 matching over 8 bases. V gave up 4 bases and J gave up 3 bases; unmatched junction bases: 8. CDR3 length equals 16 residues. The germline CDR1 and CDR2 sequences are PRHDT and FYEKMQ (reference sequence). In nucleotides, the CDR3 is TGTGCCAGCAGCTCCTCCGGGGGGGCCTTCTACAATGAGCAGTTCTTC. Translated, it gives CASSSSGGAFYNEQFF.

J is TRBJ2-7 and V is TRBV14; 9 positions agree with TRBD2. The ends lost 1 base at V and 3 bases at J; junction bases unmatched: 10. The CDR3 is 17 residues long. CDR1 is SGHDN and CDR2 is FVKESK in the germline V gene. The DNA of the CDR3 is TGTGCCAGCAGCCAAGTCGGACTAGCGAGAACCCACTACGAGCAGTACTTC. Amino acids: CASSQVGLARTHYEQYF.

The chain recombines TRBV27 with TRBJ1-1; the match to TRBD1 covers 8 bases. CDR3 length: 13 residues. The germline CDR1 and CDR2 sequences are MNHEY and SMNVEV (reference sequence). V was clipped by 6 bases and J by 7 bases; unmatched bases: 7. The DNA of the CDR3 is TGTGCCAGCAGCGACAGGGGAGGGGTTGAAGCTTTCTTT. Its protein is CASSDRGGVEAFF.

The CDR3 reads CASSPLLGTQDPSGSTDTQYF. CDR3 DNA sequence: TGTGCCAGCAGCCCCTTACTTGGCACCCAAGACCCTAGCGGGAGCACAGATACGCAGTATTTT. This chain connects TRBV9 to TRBJ2-3, with 8 bases identical to TRBD2. The CDR3 loop spans 21 amino acids. Germline V lookup: CDR1 SGDLS, CDR2 YYNGEE. After removal of 4 bases from V and 0 bases from J, the junction contained 22 bases not matched to a gene.

The rearrangement uses TRBV19 and TRBJ1-1, with a weak D call TRBD1 (5 bases). The CDR3 has 14 amino acids. CDR1 is LNHDA, CDR2 SQIVND, per germline (reference sequence). V gave up 6 bases and J gave up 1 base, with 12 bases separating them. This CDR3 reads CASSLATANTEAFF. CDR3 coding DNA: TGTGCCAGTAGCCTAGCGACAGCGAACACTGAAGCTTTCTTT.

This chain links TRBV6-5 with TRBJ2-1; D is unresolved. V was clipped by 6 bases and J by 5 bases, with 8 bases between them. The CDR3 length is 12 residues. Germline CDR1 MNHEY, CDR2 SVGAGI. The chain's CDR3 is CASRGSHNEQFF. The CDR3, as DNA: TGTGCCAGCAGAGGTAGCCACAATGAGCAGTTCTTC.

The gene calls are TRBV27 and TRBJ2-6; weak D call: TRBD1 (6 bases). V lost 3 bases and J 7 bases, leaving 7 bases between the germline ends. Germline values: CDR1 MNHEY, CDR2 SMNVEV (reference sequence). The length of the CDR3 is 13 residues. CDR3 coding DNA: TGTGCCAGCAGTTTGACAGGTGCCAACGTCCTGACTTTC. Protein product: CASSLTGANVLTF.

The chain has TRBV19 and TRBJ1-1; D possibly corresponds to TRBD1 (6 bases). Trimming left V 1 base short and J 4 bases short, with 19 bases between. Per the germline V gene, CDR1 is LNHDA and CDR2 is SQIVND (reference sequence). This CDR3 region has 17 residues. The CDR3 sequence: CASSIGLQGWRSTEAFF. CDR3 bases: TGTGCCAGTAGTATAGGGCTACAGGGCTGGCGGAGCACTGAAGCTTTCTTT.

The chain links TRBV15 to TRBJ1-4; D unresolved. V was pared by 1 base and J by 5 bases, with 17 bases between. This CDR3 spans 17 amino acids. In germline, CDR1 is LNHNV, CDR2 YYDKDF (reference sequence). CDR3 DNA: TGTGCCACCAGCAGAGTCTCAAGTACGTCCGGGAATGAAAAACTGTTTTTT. Translation: CATSRVSSTSGNEKLFF.

This chain connects TRBV19 to TRBJ2-3; D unclear. Germline CDR1 is LNHDA and CDR2 is SQIVND (reference sequence). The V end was cut by 6 bases, the J end by 0 bases, with 4 bases between. This CDR3 contains 12 residues. This chain's CDR3 is CASRESTDTQYF. The CDR3 bases are TGTGCCAGTAGGGAGAGCACAGATACGCAGTATTTT.

This chain links TRBV7-2 with TRBJ2-1; 7 bases are shared with TRBD2. Germline lookup yields CDR1 SGHTA and CDR2 FQGNSA. The V gene end was trimmed by 0 bases and the J gene end by 3 bases; junction bases not matched to a gene: 5. The length of the CDR3 is 16 residues. The CDR3 DNA follows: TGTGCCAGCAGCTTAGCGGGAGGGCCGGGCTACAATGAGCAGTTCTTC. Translation gives CASSLAGGPGYNEQFF.

The chain couples TRBV5-1 to TRBJ1-6; D uncertain. Germline loops: CDR1 SGHRS, CDR2 YFSETQ. This CDR3 region has 13 residues. Trimming pared 5 bases from V and 10 bases from J, leaving 13 bases between. The CDR3: CASRADSRSPLHF. In nucleotides, the CDR3 is TGCGCCAGCAGGGCGGACTCCCGGTCACCCCTCCACTTT.

The chain recombines TRBV7-2 with TRBJ1-2, with D hard to call. In germline, CDR1 is SGHTA, CDR2 FQGNSA. The CDR3 is 12 residues long. Trimming removed 4 bases at V and 0 bases at J, with 3 bases between. CDR3 DNA sequence: TGTGCCAGCAGCTCAACTAACTATGGCTACACCTTC. Translated: CASSSTNYGYTF. Together with reference TRBV7-2 and TRBJ1-2, the CDR3 gives the full variable domain: GAGVSQSPSNKVTEKGKDVELRCDPISGHTALYWYRQSLGQGLEFLIYFQGNSAPDKSGLPSDRFSAERTGGSVSTLTIQRTQQEDSAVYLCASSSTNYGYTFGSGTRLTVV.

The rearrangement links TRBV9 to TRBJ1-2; 11 bases map to TRBD1. The germline V gene encodes CDR1 SGDLS and CDR2 YYNGEE. This CDR3 comprises 15 residues. The V segment lost 3 bases and the J segment 4 bases; nucleotides outside the gene matches: 5. Here the CDR3 reads CASSAGQGGPYGYTF. CDR3 DNA sequence: TGTGCCAGCAGCGCGGGACAGGGGGGCCCCTATGGCTACACCTTC.

For the CDR3, the DNA is TGCACCAGCAGCCAAGTACAGCCGGTGGCAGGGGGCTTCTGGCAGCCCCAGCATTTT. It is translated as CTSSQVQPVAGGFWQPQHF. This rearrangement joins TRBV1 to TRBJ1-5; TRBD1, as called in the table, went unchecked against the DNA. TRBV1 is reported as a pseudogene. The CDR3 runs to 19 residues.

This rearrangement joins TRBV16 to TRBJ2-5; D uncertain. The CDR3 runs 13 residues. Germline CDR1 KGHSY, CDR2 FQNENV. Trimming took 4 bases from V and 5 from J, leaving 11 bases between them. This CDR3 is CASSLTGYETQYF. For the CDR3, the DNA is TGTGCCAGCAGCCTCACGGGTTACGAGACCCAGTACTTC.

The V call is TRBV7-7, the J call TRBJ2-6, with D uncertain. There are 14 residues in the CDR3. V was trimmed by 5 bases and J by 0 bases, leaving 5 bases between them. The germline CDR1 and CDR2 sequences are SSHAT and FNYEAQ (reference sequence). Here the CDR3 reads CASSPNSGANVLTF. The CDR3 bases are TGTGCCAGCAGCCCTAACTCTGGGGCCAACGTCCTGACTTTC.

This chain connects TRBV6-4 to TRBJ1-5; D not resolved. The V and J ends lost 3 bases and 10 bases respectively, with 13 bases between them. The CDR3 has 13 amino acids. Germline V gene sequence: CDR1 MRHNA, CDR2 SNTAGT. Written as DNA, the CDR3 is TGTGCCAGCAGTGAGCGCTCGGGTCAACCCCAGCATTTT. Translating it yields CASSERSGQPQHF.

The rearrangement links TRBV7-7 to TRBJ1-3; D is possibly TRBD1 (5 bases). This CDR3 comprises 18 residues. Trimming took off 5 bases at V and 0 bases at J, with 20 bases between the two ends. The germline CDR1 and CDR2 sequences are SSHAT and FNYEAQ (reference sequence). This CDR3 is CASSPVPPGLYSGNTIYF. CDR3 coding DNA: TGTGCCAGCAGCCCCGTCCCTCCGGGACTCTACTCTGGAAACACCATATATTTT.

The V and J genes are TRBV19 and TRBJ2-7; TRBD2 might be the D (5 bases). The CDR3 loop spans 13 amino acids. Trimming cost V 1 base and J 6 bases, with 10 bases left between them. The V gene's germline CDR1 is LNHDA and CDR2 SQIVND (reference sequence). DNA of the CDR3: TGTGCCAGTAGTATAGGACCAACTAGCGAGCAGTACGTC. This sequence encodes CASSIGPTSEQYV.

The J gene is TRBJ2-1, the V gene TRBV3-1 (or the pseudogene TRBV3-2), with TRBD1 identical over 7 bases. There are 15 residues in the CDR3. V lost 1 base to trimming and J lost 3 bases; unmatched junction nucleotides: 3. Germline CDR1 is LGHDT and CDR2 is YNNKEL (reference sequence). The CDR3 region is CASSQGTGYYNEQFF. CDR3 sequence (DNA): TGTGCCAGCAGCCAAGGGACAGGATACTACAATGAGCAGTTCTTC.

This clone has only a few counts. Here the CDR3 reads CASSIGQPNSPLHF. CDR3 nucleotide sequence: TGTGCCAGTAGTATCGGACAGCCTAATTCACCCCTCCACTTT. The chain has TRBV19 and TRBJ1-6; D is perhaps TRBD1 (6 bases). The germline V gene encodes CDR1 LNHDA and CDR2 SQIVND (reference sequence). V lost 3 bases, J lost 6 bases, and 9 bases lay in between. This CDR3 region has 14 residues.

The V gene is TRBV19, the J gene TRBJ1-6, with D perhaps TRBD1 (6 bases). V shed 7 bases and J shed 10 bases, with 17 bases lying between them. The V gene's germline CDR1 is LNHDA and CDR2 SQIVND (reference sequence). This CDR3 comprises 14 residues. The CDR3 here is CASMFAGASSPLHF. The CDR3 DNA reads TGTGCCAGTATGTTTGCAGGGGCCTCGTCACCCCTCCACTTT.

In this sample, this clone turned up a few times. J is TRBJ2-2 and V is TRBV2, with 7 positions matching TRBD1. Germline V gene data show CDR1 as SNHLY and CDR2 as FYNNEI. J lost 6 bases, V lost 8 bases, and 3 bases had no gene match. This CDR3 contains 12 residues. The CDR3 protein is CASETGSGELFF. CDR3 coding DNA: TGTGCCAGCGAGACAGGGTCCGGGGAGCTGTTTTTT.

This chain connects TRBV7-7 to TRBJ1-4; D is possibly TRBD1 (6 bases). Germline CDR1 is SSHAT and CDR2 is FNYEAQ (reference sequence). Trimming shortened V by 0 bases and J by 4 bases, and 9 bases separated the two germline ends. The CDR3 sequence is 15 residues long. The CDR3 loop reads CASSLAPGDNEKLFF. The DNA for the CDR3 is TGTGCCAGCAGCTTAGCGCCAGGGGATAATGAAAAACTGTTTTTT.

The chain is built from TRBV2 and TRBJ2-6; D remains unclear. The V gene's germline CDR1 is SNHLY and CDR2 FYNNEI. The CDR3 contains 15 residues. Trimming removed 4 bases at V and 4 bases at J, with 11 bases between. CDR3 DNA sequence: TGTGCCAGCAGTGGCGTAAGGAGCGGGGCCAACGTCCTGACTTTC. Amino acid sequence: CASSGVRSGANVLTF.

The genes are TRBV18 and TRBJ1-6; possibly TRBD1 for D (6 bases). The ends were cut back, 3 bases at V and 7 bases at J, with 16 bases in the middle. The CDR3 consists of 16 residues. Germline CDR1 and CDR2: KGHSH and LQKENI. CDR3 coding DNA: TGTGCCAGCTCACCCTACCCGGACAGATTAAATTCACCCCTCCACTTT. Its protein is CASSPYPDRLNSPLHF.

The chain links TRBV27 to TRBJ2-1; 8 nucleotides match TRBD1. Germline CDR1 and CDR2: MNHEY and SMNVEV (reference sequence). J gave up 9 bases and V 3 bases, and 7 bases lay outside the gene matches. The CDR3 loop spans 14 amino acids. The CDR3 sequence is CASSLQGARAEQFF. In nucleotides, the CDR3 is TGTGCCAGCAGTTTGCAGGGGGCGCGGGCTGAGCAGTTCTTC.

The CDR3 loop reads CASSSGQVGDQPQHF. Written as DNA, the CDR3 is TGTGCCAGCAGCAGCGGACAGGTAGGAGACCAGCCCCAGCATTTT. The chain carries TRBV7-2 and TRBJ1-5; TRBD1 aligns across 7 bases. J lost 7 bases, V lost 5 bases, and 11 bases had no gene match. The CDR3 extends over 15 amino acids. Germline V gives CDR1 SGHTA, CDR2 FQGNSA.